The source of this TCR beta chain is a study of T cell repertoires in cytomegalovirus infection. Study in general: An indication of both CMV infection and matching HLA type came from public TCR beta signatures.

TCRdb redid the calling of the reads with MiXCR, one entry per CDR3 protein. The data hold approximately 630,000 distinct CDR3 sequences, with roughly 26% observed a single time. About this clonotype itself: Its antigen remains unknown.

Regarding the study as a whole: Public TCR beta family frequency separated CMV-and-HLA carriers, including in an independent cohort.

This receptor was identified in a human donor in good health (CMV status not recorded). Some clones in this sample may be carry-over from other donors' samples. Sequenced material: CD8+ T cells from PBMCs.

This CDR3 is CASSLETGETYEQYV. In DNA form, the CDR3 reads TGTGCCAGCAGCTTAGAGACTGGTGAAACCTACGAGCAGTACGTC. V is TRBV7-8 and J is TRBJ2-7; the D is unclear. The ends were cut back, 1 base at V and 2 bases at J, with 12 bases in the middle. Per the germline V gene, CDR1 is SGHVS and CDR2 is FQNEAQ. This CDR3 contains 15 residues.